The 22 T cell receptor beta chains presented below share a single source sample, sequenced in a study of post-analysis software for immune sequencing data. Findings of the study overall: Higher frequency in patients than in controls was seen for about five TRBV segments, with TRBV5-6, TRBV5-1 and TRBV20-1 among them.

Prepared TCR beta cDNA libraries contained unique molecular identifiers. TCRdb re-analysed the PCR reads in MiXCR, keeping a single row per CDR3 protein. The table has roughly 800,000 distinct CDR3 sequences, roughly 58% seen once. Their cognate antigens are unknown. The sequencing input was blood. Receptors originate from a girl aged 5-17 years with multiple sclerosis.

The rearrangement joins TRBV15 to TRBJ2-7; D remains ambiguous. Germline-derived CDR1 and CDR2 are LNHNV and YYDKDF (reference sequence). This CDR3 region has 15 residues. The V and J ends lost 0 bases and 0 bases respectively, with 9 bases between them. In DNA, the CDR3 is TGTGCCACCAGCAGAGATCGGGCCATCTCCTACGAGCAGTACTTC. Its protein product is CATSRDRAISYEQYF.

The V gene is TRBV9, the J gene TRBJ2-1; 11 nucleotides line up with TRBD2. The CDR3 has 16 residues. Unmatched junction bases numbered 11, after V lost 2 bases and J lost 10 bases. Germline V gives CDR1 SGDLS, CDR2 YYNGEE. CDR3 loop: CASSVLAGGKIGEQFF. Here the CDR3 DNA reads TGTGCCAGCAGCGTCTTAGCGGGGGGGAAAATTGGGGAGCAGTTCTTC.

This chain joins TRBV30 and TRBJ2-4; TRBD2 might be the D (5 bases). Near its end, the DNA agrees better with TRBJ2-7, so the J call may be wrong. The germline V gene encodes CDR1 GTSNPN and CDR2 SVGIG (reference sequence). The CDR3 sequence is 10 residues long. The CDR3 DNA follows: TGTGCCATATATGCGGGCGAGCAGTACTTC. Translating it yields CAIYAGEQYF.

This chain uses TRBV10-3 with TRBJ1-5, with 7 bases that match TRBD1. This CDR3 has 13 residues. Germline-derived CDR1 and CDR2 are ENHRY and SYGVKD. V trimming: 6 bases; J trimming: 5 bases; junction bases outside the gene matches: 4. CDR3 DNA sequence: TGTGCCATCAGAGGGACAGCGGATCAGCCCCAGCATTTT. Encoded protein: CAIRGTADQPQHF.

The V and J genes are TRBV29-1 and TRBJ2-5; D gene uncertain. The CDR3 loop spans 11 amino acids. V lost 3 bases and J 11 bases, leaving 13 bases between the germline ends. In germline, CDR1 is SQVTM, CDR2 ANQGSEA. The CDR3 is CSVDSDNEQYF. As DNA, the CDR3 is TGCAGCGTTGACTCCGACAATGAGCAGTACTTC.

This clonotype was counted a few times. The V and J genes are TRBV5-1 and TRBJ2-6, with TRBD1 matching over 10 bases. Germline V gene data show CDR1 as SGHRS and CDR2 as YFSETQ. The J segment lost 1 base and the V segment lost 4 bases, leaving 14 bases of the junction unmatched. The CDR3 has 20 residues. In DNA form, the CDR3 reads TGCGCCAGCAGCACCGACAACCTGACAGGGGGCGGATCTGGGGCCAACGTCCTGACTTTC. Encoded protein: CASSTDNLTGGGSGANVLTF.

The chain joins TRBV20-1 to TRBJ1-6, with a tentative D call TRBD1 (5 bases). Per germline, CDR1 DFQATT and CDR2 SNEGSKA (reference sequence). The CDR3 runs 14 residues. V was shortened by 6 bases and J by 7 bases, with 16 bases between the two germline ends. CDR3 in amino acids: CSANGQVSNSPLHF. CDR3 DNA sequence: TGCAGTGCAAATGGACAAGTTAGCAATTCACCCCTCCACTTT.

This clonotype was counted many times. The CDR3 nucleotides read TGCAGCGGGGTGAGTGAATCCTACGAGCAGTACTTC. Its translation is CSGVSESYEQYF. V usage is TRBV29-1 and J usage is TRBJ2-7; no clear D gene. V was clipped by 7 bases and J by 1 base, with 11 bases between them. This CDR3 has 12 amino acids. Germline V gene data show CDR1 as SQVTM and CDR2 as ANQGSEA.

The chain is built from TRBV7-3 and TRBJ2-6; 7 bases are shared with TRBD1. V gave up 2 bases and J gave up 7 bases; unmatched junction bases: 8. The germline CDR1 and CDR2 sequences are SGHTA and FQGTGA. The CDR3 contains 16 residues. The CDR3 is CASSLEGAHGANVLTF. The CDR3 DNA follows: TGTGCCAGCAGCTTAGAGGGGGCGCACGGTGCCAACGTCCTGACTTTC.

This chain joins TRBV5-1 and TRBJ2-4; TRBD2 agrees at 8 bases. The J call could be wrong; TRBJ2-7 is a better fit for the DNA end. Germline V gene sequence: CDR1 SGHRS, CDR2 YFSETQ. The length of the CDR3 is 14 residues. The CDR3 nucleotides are TGCGCCAGCAGCAAGGGAGCGGGAGAAACCGAGCAGTACTTC. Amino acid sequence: CASSKGAGETEQYF.

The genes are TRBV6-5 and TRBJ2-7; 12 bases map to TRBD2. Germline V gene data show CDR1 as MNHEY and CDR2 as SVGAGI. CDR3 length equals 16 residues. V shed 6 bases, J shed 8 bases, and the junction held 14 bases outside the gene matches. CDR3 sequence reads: CASSSDRTSGEVKQYF. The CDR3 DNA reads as TGTGCCAGCAGCTCAGACCGGACTAGCGGGGAGGTCAAGCAGTACTTC.

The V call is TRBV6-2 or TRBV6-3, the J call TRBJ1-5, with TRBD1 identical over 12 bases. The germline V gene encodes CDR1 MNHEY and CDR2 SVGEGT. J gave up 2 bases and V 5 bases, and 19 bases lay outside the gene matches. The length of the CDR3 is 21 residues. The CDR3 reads CASSPHQPGQGALMGNQPQHF. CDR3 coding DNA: TGTGCCAGCAGTCCGCACCAACCGGGACAGGGGGCGTTGATGGGCAATCAGCCCCAGCATTTT.

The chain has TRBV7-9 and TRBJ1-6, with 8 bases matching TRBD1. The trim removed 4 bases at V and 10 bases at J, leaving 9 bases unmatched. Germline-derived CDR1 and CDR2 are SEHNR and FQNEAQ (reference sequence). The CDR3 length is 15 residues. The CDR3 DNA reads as TGTGCCAGCAGCTCCCGGGACAGGAGTCGCTCACCCCTCCACTTT. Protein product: CASSSRDRSRSPLHF.

Written as DNA, the CDR3 is TGTGCCAGCAGCTTAATAGGGGGGGAGCTAGCTGGCTACACCTTC. Its protein product is CASSLIGGELAGYTF. This rearrangement joins TRBV7-3 to TRBJ1-2; D might be TRBD1 (6 bases). This CDR3 spans 15 amino acids. Looked up from germline, CDR1 is SGHTA and CDR2 is FQGTGA. Trimming stripped 1 base from V and 7 bases from J, with 16 bases between.

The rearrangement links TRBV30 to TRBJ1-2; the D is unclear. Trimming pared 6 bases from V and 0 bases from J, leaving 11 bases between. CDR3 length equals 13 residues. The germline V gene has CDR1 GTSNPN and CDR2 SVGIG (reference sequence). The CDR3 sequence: CACGIGANYGYTF. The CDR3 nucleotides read TGTGCCTGCGGTATTGGAGCTAACTATGGCTACACCTTC.

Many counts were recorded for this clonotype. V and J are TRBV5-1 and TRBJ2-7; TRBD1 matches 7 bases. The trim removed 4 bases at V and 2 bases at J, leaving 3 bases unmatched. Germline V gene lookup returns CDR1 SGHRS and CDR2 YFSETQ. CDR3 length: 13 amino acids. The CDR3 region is CASSRTGPYEQYF. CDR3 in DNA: TGCGCCAGCAGCCGGACAGGTCCCTACGAGCAGTACTTC.

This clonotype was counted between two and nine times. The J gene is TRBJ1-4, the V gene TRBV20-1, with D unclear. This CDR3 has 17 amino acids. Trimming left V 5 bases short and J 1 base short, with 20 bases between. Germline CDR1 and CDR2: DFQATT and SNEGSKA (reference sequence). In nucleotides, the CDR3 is TGCAGTGCTTCAGAGAGGGCCACCCGGGAAACTAATGAAAAACTGTTTTTT. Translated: CSASERATRETNEKLFF.

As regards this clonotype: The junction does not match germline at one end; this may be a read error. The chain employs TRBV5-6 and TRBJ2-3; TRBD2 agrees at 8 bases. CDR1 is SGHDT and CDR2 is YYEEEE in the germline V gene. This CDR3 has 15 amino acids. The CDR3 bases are TGTGCCAGCGGCTTTGCGACTAGCGGCACAGATACGCAGTATTTT. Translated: CASGFATSGTDTQYF. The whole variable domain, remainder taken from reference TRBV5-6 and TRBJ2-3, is DAGVTQSPTHLIKTRGQQVTLRCSPKSGHDTVSWYQQALGQGPQFIFQYYEEEERQRGNFPDRFSGHQFPNYSSELNVNALLLGDSALYLCASGFATSGTDTQYFGPGTRLTVL.

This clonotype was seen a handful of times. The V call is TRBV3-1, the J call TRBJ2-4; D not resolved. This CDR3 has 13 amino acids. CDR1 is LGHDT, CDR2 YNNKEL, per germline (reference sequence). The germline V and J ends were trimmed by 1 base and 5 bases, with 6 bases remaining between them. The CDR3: CASSQAPENIQYF. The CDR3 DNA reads TGTGCCAGCAGCCAAGCCCCCGAAAACATTCAGTACTTC.

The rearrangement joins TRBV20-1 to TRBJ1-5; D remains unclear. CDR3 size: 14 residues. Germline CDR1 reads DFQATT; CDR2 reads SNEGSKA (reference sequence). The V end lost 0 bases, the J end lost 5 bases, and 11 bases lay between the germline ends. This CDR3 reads CSARDRIGDQPQHF. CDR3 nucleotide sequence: TGCAGTGCTAGAGATCGGATAGGAGATCAGCCCCAGCATTTT.

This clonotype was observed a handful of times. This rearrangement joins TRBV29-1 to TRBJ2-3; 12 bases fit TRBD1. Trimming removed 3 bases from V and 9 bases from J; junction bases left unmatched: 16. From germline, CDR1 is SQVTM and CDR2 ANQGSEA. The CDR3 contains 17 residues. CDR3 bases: TGCAGCGTTGATTCCGGGACAGGGGGCTATAGCGGGAGGACGCAGTATTTT. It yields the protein CSVDSGTGGYSGRTQYF.

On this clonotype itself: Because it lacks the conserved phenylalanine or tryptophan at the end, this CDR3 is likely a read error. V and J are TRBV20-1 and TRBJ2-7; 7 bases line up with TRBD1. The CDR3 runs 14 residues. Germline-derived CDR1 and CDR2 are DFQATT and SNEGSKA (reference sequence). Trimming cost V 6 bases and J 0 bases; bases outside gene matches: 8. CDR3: CSALDRSPSYEQYC. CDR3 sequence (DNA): TGCAGTGCCCTGGACAGGTCCCCCTCCTACGAGCAGTACTGC.